A single sample gave rise to the 7 T cell receptor beta chains below, sequenced in a study of HIV-infected patients and healthy controls (dated by TCRdb to between 2014 and 2016). The library was built by means of 5' RACE. The sequencer was an Illumina MiSeq. Reverse transcription of approximately 500 ng RNA was performed with SuperScript III using primers directed against the alpha and beta constant regions. Alpha and beta chain libraries were generated separately via chain-specific third strand synthesis with multiplexing indices. TCRdb reprocessing: public reads trimmed at Q25 with fastp, clones called with MiXCR, in-frame beta chains kept. CDR3 protein duplicates are merged, each entry listing the most common genes and DNA. The sample data list about 13,000 distinct CDR3 sequences, and roughly 11% of these were observed just once. The ten largest clones represent nearly 6.5% of the sample. Whole blood was used without cell fractionation, so the repertoire reflected all unsorted peripheral T cells.

The specimen was blood. The source of these receptors is an adult in good health.

This clonotype rates as medium-sized. The V gene is TRBV19, the J gene TRBJ2-1; tentatively, D is TRBD2 (6 bases). Per the germline V gene, CDR1 is LNHDA and CDR2 is SQIVND (reference sequence). The CDR3 is made up of 18 amino acids. The germline V and J ends were trimmed by 7 bases and 0 bases, with 22 bases remaining between them. CDR3 sequence: CASTHRVGATSSYNEQFF. CDR3 nucleotides: TGTGCCAGTACTCATCGCGTCGGGGCGACTAGCTCCTACAATGAGCAGTTCTTC. Variable domain in full (rest from reference TRBV19 and TRBJ2-1): DGGITQSPKYLFRKEGQNVTLSCEQNLNHDAMYWYRQDPGQGLRLIYYSQIVNDFQKGDIAEGYSVSREKKESFPLTVTSAQKNPTAFYLCASTHRVGATSSYNEQFFGPGTRLTVL.

This clonotype is medium-sized in the sample. The chain employs TRBV28 and TRBJ2-1; 9 bases align to TRBD2. V lost 6 bases, J lost 0 bases, and 6 bases stayed unmatched. Germline V lookup: CDR1 MDHEN, CDR2 SYDVKM. CDR3 length: 16 residues. CDR3 region: CASRYSGSISYNEQFF. The CDR3 coding sequence is TGTGCCAGCAGATATAGCGGGAGTATCTCCTACAATGAGCAGTTCTTC.

This clonotype was observed at least ten times. The V call is TRBV7-2, the J call TRBJ2-1; D is possibly TRBD2 (5 bases). Germline V gene data show CDR1 as SGHTA and CDR2 as FQGNSA. This CDR3 spans 12 amino acids. V lost 5 bases and J 6 bases, leaving 8 bases between the germline ends. CDR3 nucleotide sequence: TGTGCCAGCAGCCTAGGGAGCAATGAGCAGTTCTTC. Translating gives CASSLGSNEQFF.

This clonotype is labeled medium-sized (0.01 to 0.1%). DNA of the CDR3: TGTGCCAGCAGCCGGACGGATATGAACACTGAAGCTTTCTTT. Amino acid sequence: CASSRTDMNTEAFF. The J gene is TRBJ1-1, the V gene TRBV7-9; D is uncertain. V gave up 5 bases and J gave up 0 bases, with 10 bases separating them. Germline V CDR1 and CDR2: SEHNR, FQNEAQ (reference sequence). The CDR3 spans 14 residues.

This rearrangement joins TRBV29-1 to TRBJ1-1, with D unclear. Deletions cut 3 bases from V and 11 bases from J, with 10 bases between. Germline V lookup: CDR1 SQVTM, CDR2 ANQGSEA. The CDR3 loop spans 10 amino acids. CDR3 in DNA: TGCAGCGTTGATCCTCGGGCGGCTTTCTTT. Translation: CSVDPRAAFF.

This clonotype showed up just a few times. This chain connects TRBV7-8 to TRBJ1-4, with 9 bases that match TRBD1. The ends lost 5 bases at V and 10 bases at J; junction bases unmatched: 8. The germline CDR1 and CDR2 sequences are SGHVS and FQNEAQ. CDR3 length: 14 amino acids. CDR3 DNA sequence: TGTGCCAGCAGCATAAGGGACAGGGATCGAAAACTGTTTTTT. Translating gives CASSIRDRDRKLFF.

This clonotype came up a few times. The rearrangement links TRBV6-1 to TRBJ2-2; perhaps D is TRBD1 or TRBD2 (5 bases each). V was clipped by 6 bases and J by 5 bases, with 13 bases between them. CDR1 and CDR2 (germline): MNHNS, SASEGT. The CDR3 has 14 residues. The CDR3 spells CASRLRGETGELFF. CDR3 nucleotides: TGTGCCAGCAGACTGAGGGGAGAGACCGGGGAGCTGTTTTTT.